This T cell receptor (beta chain) was identified in a study of shared clonotypes between healthy human individuals. Notes on the study in general: Genetic and exposure-history diversity was limited by the few donors.

V was cut by 9 bases and J by 4 bases, with 10 bases left in between. There are 12 residues in the CDR3. The V gene's germline CDR1 is MNHEY and CDR2 SVGAGI. The study drew all its donors from Caucasian adults living in Nashville, Tennessee. As for this clone: Antigen: not known.

Some clones are missing from TCRdb's copy, which holds only in-frame ones; the method was immunoSEQ multiplex PCR. The table shows about 2.4 million clones, with 93% occurring only once. Sequenced: naive CD4+ T cells from PBMCs. Subset reported: CD45RA+ positively selected. The clonotype comes from a young man in good health. Some clones in this sample may be carry-over from other donors' samples. V usage is TRBV6-5 and J usage is TRBJ2-1; D may be TRBD1 (7 bases). The CDR3 reads CASAGGYNEQFF. In DNA form, the CDR3 reads TGTGCCAGTGCAGGGGGGTACAATGAGCAGTTCTTC.